The clone carrying this TCR beta chain was observed a few times. Methods used by the authors: Amplification with reference gene primers provided the estimates of nucleated cell counts. Clones were read by immunoSEQ multiplex PCR, and TCRdb kept only the in-frame ones, dropping some. V and J calls and clone size are given by that table; D and trimming were obtained from the DNA. The sample holds approximately 190,000 clones, around 77% seen once. This CDR3 is 16 amino acids long. Germline V CDR1 and CDR2: SGHTA, FQGTGA. V gave up 5 bases and J gave up 7 bases; unmatched junction bases: 9. This specimen comes from a study of blood T cell repertoires in COVID-19. The wider study: Both acute and convalescent COVID-19 samples were obtained from the United States, Italy and Spain. T cells, B-cell-depleted T cells, or PBMCs provided the cDNA or gDNA that served as material.

The chain uses TRBV7-3 and TRBJ2-1; 12 bases match TRBD2. This TCR came from a man in his fifties or sixties with active or convalescent COVID-19. Sequences were obtained from peripheral blood. CDR3 DNA: TGTGCCAGCAGCAAAGGTCGACTAGCGGGAGCTAATGAGCAGTTCTTC. It codes for CASSKGRLAGANEQFF.